This TCR beta chain was found in a study of beta chain features in type 1 diabetes. The wider study: Patient and healthy donor groups were alike in age, gender and cell yields. There were about 110,000,000 sorted cells examined across all samples. Whole-study findings and limits: For Type 1 diabetes patients, all four CD4+ subsets carried TCRB CDR3s that were moderately but significantly shorter.

Germline V gene sequence: CDR1 SGHTA, CDR2 FQGNSA. After removal of 3 bases from V and 3 bases from J, the junction contained 5 bases not matched to a gene. The CDR3 spans 15 residues. Since all of the isolated RNA was reverse transcribed, expressed TCRB transcripts were what got sequenced. The assay was immunoSEQ multiplex PCR, and TCRdb's table has in-frame clones only and misses some. The repertoire holds fewer than 350,000 clones, approximately 16% seen once, with less than 0.02% in the top ten. On this clone: Its specificity is not known.

Stem cell-like memory, regulatory, central memory and naive CD4+ cells were sorted via CD45RO/CCR7/CD25/CD127/CD95/CD27. J is TRBJ2-7 and V is TRBV7-2, with 10 bases fitting TRBD2. The source material was naive CD4+ T cells from blood. The sequence derives from a man aged 18 to 29 with type 1 diabetes. CDR3 in amino acids: CASSFMASGGYEQYF. DNA for the CDR3: TGTGCCAGCAGCTTCATGGCTAGCGGGGGCTACGAGCAGTACTTC.